This TCR beta chain came from a study of T cell repertoires in cytomegalovirus infection. Study at large: Matching HLA type and CMV infection were both indicated by public TCR beta signatures.

This clonotype was picked up a small number of times. The antigen remains unidentified. This CDR3 has 14 amino acids. Trimming stripped 0 bases from V and 3 bases from J, with 8 bases between. Germline V gene data show CDR1 as MNHEY and CDR2 as SVGEGT. MiXCR, applied by TCRdb to the reads, yields one record per CDR3 protein. The sample records fewer than 650,000 distinct CDR3 sequences, roughly 43% being singletons. Here the sequenced sample was cultured PBMCs, taken from culture after CMV antigen stimulation. The sequence came from a human donor in good health (CMV status not recorded). Some clones in this sample may be carry-over from other donors' samples. V and J are TRBV6-2 or TRBV6-3 and TRBJ1-2, with a weak D call TRBD1 (6 bases). The DNA of the CDR3 is TGTGCCAGCAGTTACTCGGACAGCTACTATGGCTACACCTTC. Translation: CASSYSDSYYGYTF.